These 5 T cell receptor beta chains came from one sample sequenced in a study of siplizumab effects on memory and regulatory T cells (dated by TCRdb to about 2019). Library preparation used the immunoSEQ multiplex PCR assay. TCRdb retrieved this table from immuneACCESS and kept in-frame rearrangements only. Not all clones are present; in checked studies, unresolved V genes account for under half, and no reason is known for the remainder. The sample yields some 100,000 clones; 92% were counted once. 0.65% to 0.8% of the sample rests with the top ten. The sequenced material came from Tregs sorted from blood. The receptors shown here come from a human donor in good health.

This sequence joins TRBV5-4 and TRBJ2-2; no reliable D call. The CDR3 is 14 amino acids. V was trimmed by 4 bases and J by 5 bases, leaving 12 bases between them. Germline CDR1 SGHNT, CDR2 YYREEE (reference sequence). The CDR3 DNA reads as TGTGCCAGCAGCCCGGACCCGTGGACCGGGGAGCTGTTTTTT. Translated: CASSPDPWTGELFF.

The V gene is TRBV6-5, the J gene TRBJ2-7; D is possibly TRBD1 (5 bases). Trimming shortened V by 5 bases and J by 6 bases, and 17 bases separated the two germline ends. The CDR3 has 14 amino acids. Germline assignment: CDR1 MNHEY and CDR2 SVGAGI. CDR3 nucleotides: TGTGCCAGCAGTGAAGGGGCATCACTTATCGAGCAGTACTTC. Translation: CASSEGASLIEQYF.

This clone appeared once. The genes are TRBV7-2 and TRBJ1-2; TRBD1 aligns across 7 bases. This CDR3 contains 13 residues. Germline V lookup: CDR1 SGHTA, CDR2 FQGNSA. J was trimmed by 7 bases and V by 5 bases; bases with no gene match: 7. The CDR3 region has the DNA TGTGCCAGCAGCCCAGGGGGATGGAGTGGCTACACCTTC. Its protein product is CASSPGGWSGYTF.

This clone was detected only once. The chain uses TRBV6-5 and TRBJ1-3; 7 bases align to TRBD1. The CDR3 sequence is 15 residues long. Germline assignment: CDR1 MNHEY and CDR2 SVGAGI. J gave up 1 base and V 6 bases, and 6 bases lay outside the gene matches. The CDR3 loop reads CASRNRGSSGNTIYF. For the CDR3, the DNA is TGTGCCAGCAGAAACAGGGGAAGTTCTGGAAACACCATATATTTT.

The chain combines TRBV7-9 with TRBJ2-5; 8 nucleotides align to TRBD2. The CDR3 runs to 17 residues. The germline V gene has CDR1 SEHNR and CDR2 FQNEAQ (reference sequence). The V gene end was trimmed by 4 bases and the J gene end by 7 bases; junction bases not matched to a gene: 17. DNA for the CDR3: TGTGCCAGCAGCTCCCCCGGGACTAGTTCTGGGTCTGGGACCCAGTACTTC. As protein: CASSSPGTSSGSGTQYF.